The TCR beta chain described here comes from a study of T cell responses to AZD1222 COVID-19 vaccine. Across the study: Second-dose recipients at about 4 or about 12 weeks were treated as one pooled group.

Produced via immunoSEQ multiplex PCR; TCRdb's table is partial and in-frame only. The sample yields approximately 110,000 clones, more than 85% seen once. A remark on this clone: Its antigen is currently unknown.

Study-level results: At study baseline, merely over 5 AZD1222 recipients were seropositive.

V lost 3 bases and J lost 1, with 10 bases in between. The germline CDR1 and CDR2 sequences are SGHDN and FVKESK. The CDR3 covers 14 residues. The TCR sequence derives from an adult in good health. Material: peripheral blood, obtained on day 0 of AZD1222 vaccination. This chain joins TRBV14 and TRBJ2-7, with a weak D call TRBD1 (7 bases). Here the CDR3 reads CASSQSGGSYEQYF. CDR3 DNA sequence: TGTGCCAGCAGCCAGTCAGGGGGGTCCTACGAGCAGTACTTC. The entire variable domain, with the rest obtained from reference TRBV14 and TRBJ2-7, is as follows: EAGVTQFPSHSVIEKGQTVTLRCDPISGHDNLYWYRRVMGKEIKFLLHFVKESKQDESGMPNNRFLAERTGGTYSTLKVQPAELEDSGVYFCASSQSGGSYEQYFGPGTRLTVT.